The rows below give T cell receptor beta chains drawn from one sample of a study of T-cell memory formation after mild COVID-19. TCRdb reprocessed the 5' RACE reads via MiXCR and lists one record per CDR3 protein. This table holds around 250,000 distinct CDR3 sequences, 8% to 10% found once. Sequencing was performed on PBMCs or a T cell subset sorted from them (not recorded which). The source is a man younger than 35 who had mild COVID-19 (a few samples of this study predate the infection). Cell type and time point are not known. CDR3s include the opening cysteine and the closing phenylalanine or tryptophan. A D gene is named only where the DNA matches it firmly. Not every row has a clone size; where given, it reads once, few, many or a size class.

D: NA; V: TRBV27; length: 14; size: NA; J: TRBJ2-3; DNA: TGTGCCAGCAGTTGGGGTAGAAGCACAGATACGCAGTATTTT; CDR3: CASSWGRSTDTQYF
D: NA; V: TRBV29-1; length: 16; size: NA; J: TRBJ2-4; DNA: TGCAGCGTTGAAGATCCGCCGGGGGCTGGAGGAAACATTCAGTACTTC; CDR3: CSVEDPPGAGGNIQYF
D: TRBD1; V: TRBV5-1; length: 15; size: few; J: TRBJ2-5; DNA: TGCGCCAGCAGCTTGTTAACAGGGGGCCAAGAGACCCAGTACTTC; CDR3: CASSLLTGGQETQYF
D: NA; V: TRBV7-2; length: 14; size: few; J: TRBJ2-7; DNA: TGTGCCAGCAGCTTAGTTGCAGTTTCATACGAGCAGTACTTC; CDR3: CASSLVAVSYEQYF
D: NA; V: TRBV20-1; length: 14; size: NA; J: TRBJ1-2; DNA: TGCAGTGCTAGAGATCGATCAGGCTTATATGGCTACACCTTC; CDR3: CSARDRSGLYGYTF
D: NA; V: TRBV20-1; length: 14; size: few; J: TRBJ1-2; DNA: TGCAGTGCTATTCTGGAGACAGGCACCTATGGCTACACCTTC; CDR3: CSAILETGTYGYTF
D: NA; V: TRBV5-1; length: 14; size: few; J: TRBJ1-1; DNA: TGCGCCAGCAGCTTGGTCTCTGGGGACACTGAAGCTTTCTTT; CDR3: CASSLVSGDTEAFF
D: TRBD1; V: TRBV5-1; length: 14; size: many; J: TRBJ2-3; DNA: TGCGCCAGCAGCGTTGACAGGGACACAGATACGCAGTATTTT; CDR3: CASSVDRDTDTQYF
D: NA; V: TRBV6-5; length: 16; size: few; J: TRBJ1-6; DNA: TGTGCCAGCAGTTACAACATCCTCTCCTATAATTCACCCCTCCACTTT; CDR3: CASSYNILSYNSPLHF
D: NA; V: TRBV7-8; length: 15; size: NA; J: TRBJ2-7; DNA: TGTGCCAGCAGCTTAGAGTTCGCCTCAACCTACGAGCAGTACTTC; CDR3: CASSLEFASTYEQYF
D: TRBD1; V: TRBV5-1; length: 13; size: many; J: TRBJ1-1; DNA: TGCGCCAGCGGGGACAGGCCGAACACTGAAGCTTTCTTT; CDR3: CASGDRPNTEAFF
D: NA; V: TRBV7-2; length: 16; size: many; J: TRBJ2-2; DNA: TGTGCCAGCAGCTTAGAGAGGGTAGAAAACGGCGGGGAGCTGTTTTTT; CDR3: CASSLERVENGGELFF
D: TRBD1; V: TRBV9; length: 16; size: many; J: TRBJ1-3; DNA: TGTGCCAGCAGCGCATTAGGGGGCTTCTCTGGAAACACCATATATTTT; CDR3: CASSALGGFSGNTIYF
D: TRBD1; V: TRBV6-5; length: 16; size: NA; J: TRBJ2-3; DNA: TGTGCCAGCAGCAACACGGGACAGGGAGAACCAGATACGCAGTATTTT; CDR3: CASSNTGQGEPDTQYF
D: TRBD1; V: TRBV5-1; length: 12; size: NA; J: TRBJ1-1; DNA: TGCGCCAGCAGCACCGGGACAGATGAAGCTTTCTTT; CDR3: CASSTGTDEAFF
D: TRBD2; V: TRBV9; length: 16; size: few; J: TRBJ2-3; DNA: TGTGCCAGCAGCGGACGACTAGCGGCTAGCACAGATACGCAGTATTTT; CDR3: CASSGRLAASTDTQYF
D: NA; V: TRBV7-2; length: 14; size: many; J: TRBJ2-5; DNA: TGTGCCAGCAGCCGGGGACGGGATCAAGAGACCCAGTACTTC; CDR3: CASSRGRDQETQYF
D: NA; V: TRBV5-5; length: 14; size: few; J: TRBJ2-3; DNA: TGTGCCAGCAGCTTGGCCGTCGCCACAGATACGCAGTATTTT; CDR3: CASSLAVATDTQYF
D: NA; V: TRBV20-1; length: 14; size: NA; J: TRBJ1-1; DNA: TGCAGTCTTCCAAACCGGGACGGCAACACTGAAGCTTTCTTT; CDR3: CSLPNRDGNTEAFF
D: TRBD2; V: TRBV20-1; length: 15; size: NA; J: TRBJ2-3; DNA: TGCAGTGCTGGCACTACTAGCGGGGGCCCAGATACGCAGTATTTT; CDR3: CSAGTTSGGPDTQYF
D: NA; V: TRBV7-9; length: 14; size: NA; J: TRBJ1-6; DNA: TGTGCCAGCAGCCCCTGGAGTTCCGATTCACCCCTCCACTTT; CDR3: CASSPWSSDSPLHF
D: NA; V: TRBV5-1; length: 14; size: few; J: TRBJ2-7; DNA: TGCGCCAGCAGCTTGGGGGCAGACTCCTACGAGCAGTACTTC; CDR3: CASSLGADSYEQYF
D: TRBD2; V: TRBV20-1; length: 14; size: NA; J: TRBJ2-5; DNA: TGCAGTGCTAGGAGACCGGGACTACAAGAGACCCAGTACTTC; CDR3: CSARRPGLQETQYF
D: TRBD1; V: TRBV5-1; length: 15; size: NA; J: TRBJ2-1; DNA: TGCGCCAGCAGCTTCCGGGACAGGAGGGACAATGAGCAGTTCTTC; CDR3: CASSFRDRRDNEQFF
D: NA; V: TRBV5-1; length: 14; size: many; J: TRBJ1-1; DNA: TGCGCCAGCAGCTTGGACGGAGGGAACACTGAAGCTTTCTTT; CDR3: CASSLDGGNTEAFF
D: NA; V: TRBV20-1; length: 14; size: few; J: TRBJ1-1; DNA: TGCAGTGCTTACGAACAAGGGGGGGCGCTTACGGCTTTCTTT; CDR3: CSAYEQGGALTAFF
D: NA; V: TRBV29-1; length: 13; size: many; J: TRBJ1-4; DNA: TGCAGCGTTGGGGGTGCAACTAATGAAAAACTGTTTTTT; CDR3: CSVGGATNEKLFF
D: NA; V: TRBV7-2; length: 17; size: few; J: TRBJ1-3; DNA: TGTGCCAGCAGCTTAGGGGGGATCGGAGGGGCTGGAAACACCATATATTTT; CDR3: CASSLGGIGGAGNTIYF
D: NA; V: TRBV6-2/TRBV6-3; length: 13; size: many; J: TRBJ2-3; DNA: TGTGCCAGCAGTTACTTAGGCGTAGATACGCAGTATTTT; CDR3: CASSYLGVDTQYF
D: NA; V: TRBV7-2; length: 14; size: few; J: TRBJ2-1; DNA: TGTGCCAGCAGCCCCGCGGACCGTAAATCATCGCAGTTCTTC; CDR3: CASSPADRKSSQFF
D: NA; V: TRBV7-3; length: 17; size: NA; J: TRBJ2-1; DNA: TGTGCCAGCAGCTTAAGGGCGGGCGGGGACCCCTACAATGAGCAGTTCTTC; CDR3: CASSLRAGGDPYNEQFF
D: NA; V: TRBV7-9; length: 14; size: NA; J: TRBJ1-2; DNA: TGTGCCAGCAGTTACGAGCGAGCTAACTATGGCTACACCTTC; CDR3: CASSYERANYGYTF
D: NA; V: TRBV3-1; length: 17; size: few; J: TRBJ2-1; DNA: TGTGCCAGCAGCCGATCCGTGGGGTTCTCGTCCTACAATGAGCAGTTCTTC; CDR3: CASSRSVGFSSYNEQFF
D: TRBD2; V: TRBV3-1; length: 17; size: few; J: TRBJ2-2; DNA: TGTGCCAGCAGCCCCCCAGGCGCGTTAGCGGGCACCGGGGAGCTGTTTTTT; CDR3: CASSPPGALAGTGELFF
D: TRBD2; V: TRBV14; length: 16; size: few; J: TRBJ2-3; DNA: TGTGCCAGCAGCCAAGATTGGCGGGGGTCAGGATATACGCAGTATTTT; CDR3: CASSQDWRGSGYTQYF
D: TRBD2; V: TRBV6-5; length: 13; size: NA; J: TRBJ2-1; DNA: TGTGCCAGCGGGGTGACTAGCGGGGGAGAGCAGTTCTTC; CDR3: CASGVTSGGEQFF
D: NA; V: TRBV5-1; length: 15; size: NA; J: TRBJ1-1; DNA: TGCGCCAGCAGCACCCTACAGGGTTCGGGCACTGAAGCTTTCTTT; CDR3: CASSTLQGSGTEAFF
D: NA; V: TRBV20-1; length: 12; size: NA; J: TRBJ2-3; DNA: TGCAGCGCTCACCGTTCCACGGATACGCAGTATTTT; CDR3: CSAHRSTDTQYF
D: NA; V: TRBV7-8; length: 13; size: NA; J: TRBJ1-2; DNA: TGTGCCAGCAGCTTTACGGTACAGGATGGCTACACCTTC; CDR3: CASSFTVQDGYTF
D: NA; V: TRBV7-9; length: 16; size: NA; J: TRBJ2-2; DNA: TGTGCCAGCAGCCTACAGGGTGGTATTGACACCGGGGAGCTGTTTTTT; CDR3: CASSLQGGIDTGELFF
D: NA; V: TRBV4-1; length: 17; size: few; J: TRBJ1-5; DNA: TGCGCCAGCAGCCGGACCTCCCTGCCGGGTAGCAATCAGCCCAAGCATTTT; CDR3: CASSRTSLPGSNQPKHF
D: TRBD2; V: TRBV7-2; length: 13; size: NA; J: TRBJ2-1; DNA: TGTGCCAGCCGTGGGGCGGGGGGAGTTGAGCAGTTCTTC; CDR3: CASRGAGGVEQFF
D: TRBD1; V: TRBV20-1; length: 14; size: many; J: TRBJ1-1; DNA: TGCAGTGCTAGCCCAGGACAGGGAGGCACTGAAGCTTTCTTT; CDR3: CSASPGQGGTEAFF
D: NA; V: TRBV12-3/TRBV12-4; length: 14; size: many; J: TRBJ1-1; DNA: TGTGCCAGCAGTTTACGTCAGCTCAACACTGAAGCTTTCTTT; CDR3: CASSLRQLNTEAFF